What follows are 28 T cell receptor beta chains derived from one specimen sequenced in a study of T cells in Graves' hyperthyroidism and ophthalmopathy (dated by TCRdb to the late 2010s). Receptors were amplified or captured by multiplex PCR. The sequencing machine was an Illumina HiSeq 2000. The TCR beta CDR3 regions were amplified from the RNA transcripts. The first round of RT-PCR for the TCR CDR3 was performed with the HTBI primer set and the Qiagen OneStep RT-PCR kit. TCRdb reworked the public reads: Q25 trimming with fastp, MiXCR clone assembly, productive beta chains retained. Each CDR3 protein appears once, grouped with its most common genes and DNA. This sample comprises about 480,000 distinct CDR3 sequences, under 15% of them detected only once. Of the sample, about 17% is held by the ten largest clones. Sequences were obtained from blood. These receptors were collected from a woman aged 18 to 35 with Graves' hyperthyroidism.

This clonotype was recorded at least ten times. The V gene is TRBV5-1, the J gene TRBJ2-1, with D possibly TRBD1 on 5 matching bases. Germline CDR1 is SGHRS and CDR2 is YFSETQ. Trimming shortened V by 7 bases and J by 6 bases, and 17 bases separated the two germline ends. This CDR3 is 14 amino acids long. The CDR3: CASQIGGRGNEQFF. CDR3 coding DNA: TGCGCCAGCCAAATCGGTGGTAGGGGCAATGAGCAGTTCTTC.

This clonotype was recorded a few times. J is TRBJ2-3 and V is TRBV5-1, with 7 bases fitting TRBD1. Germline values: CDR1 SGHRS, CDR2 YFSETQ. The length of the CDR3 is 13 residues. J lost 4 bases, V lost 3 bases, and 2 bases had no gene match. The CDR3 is CASSSDRADTQYF. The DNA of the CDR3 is TGCGCCAGCAGCTCCGACAGGGCAGATACGCAGTATTTT.

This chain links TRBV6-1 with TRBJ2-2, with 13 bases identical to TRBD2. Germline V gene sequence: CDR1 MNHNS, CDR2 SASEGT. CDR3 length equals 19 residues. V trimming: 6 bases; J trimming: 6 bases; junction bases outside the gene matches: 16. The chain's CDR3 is CASRGTSGNPRGRPGELFF. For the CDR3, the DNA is TGTGCCAGCAGGGGGACTAGCGGGAACCCGAGAGGGCGCCCCGGGGAGCTGTTTTTT.

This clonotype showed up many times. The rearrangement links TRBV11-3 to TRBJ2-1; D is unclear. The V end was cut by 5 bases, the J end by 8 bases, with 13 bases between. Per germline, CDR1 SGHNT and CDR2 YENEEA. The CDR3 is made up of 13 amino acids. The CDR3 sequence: CASSGRLHDEQFF. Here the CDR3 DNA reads TGTGCCAGCAGCGGCCGACTGCACGATGAGCAGTTCTTC.

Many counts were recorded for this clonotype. The CDR3 DNA reads as TGTGCCAGCAGCCGGGGACAGGGGGTCAACAATGAGCAGTTCTTC. Its protein product is CASSRGQGVNNEQFF. V gene TRBV14 combines with J gene TRBJ2-1, with TRBD1 identical over 11 bases. The CDR3 spans 15 residues. Germline V lookup: CDR1 SGHDN, CDR2 FVKESK. V was pared by 4 bases and J by 5 bases, with 4 bases of the junction left unmatched.

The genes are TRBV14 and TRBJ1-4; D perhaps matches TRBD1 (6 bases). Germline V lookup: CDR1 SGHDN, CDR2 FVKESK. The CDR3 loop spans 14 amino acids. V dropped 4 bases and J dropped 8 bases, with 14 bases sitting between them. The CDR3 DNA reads TGTGCCAGCAGCCCGCGATCAGGACAGGAAAAACTGTTTTTT. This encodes CASSPRSGQEKLFF.

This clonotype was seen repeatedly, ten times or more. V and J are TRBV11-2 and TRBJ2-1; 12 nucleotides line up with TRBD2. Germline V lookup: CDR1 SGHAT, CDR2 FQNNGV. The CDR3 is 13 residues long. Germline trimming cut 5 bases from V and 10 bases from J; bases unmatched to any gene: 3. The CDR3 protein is CASSPSGGGEQFF. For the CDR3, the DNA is TGTGCCAGCAGCCCTAGCGGGGGGGGGGAGCAGTTCTTC.

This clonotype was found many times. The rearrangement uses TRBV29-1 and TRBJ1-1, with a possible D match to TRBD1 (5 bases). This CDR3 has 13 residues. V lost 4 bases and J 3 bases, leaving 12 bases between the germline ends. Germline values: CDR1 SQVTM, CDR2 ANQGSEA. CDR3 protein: CSVGAGPDTEAFF. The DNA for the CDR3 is TGCAGCGTTGGCGCAGGGCCGGACACTGAAGCTTTCTTT.

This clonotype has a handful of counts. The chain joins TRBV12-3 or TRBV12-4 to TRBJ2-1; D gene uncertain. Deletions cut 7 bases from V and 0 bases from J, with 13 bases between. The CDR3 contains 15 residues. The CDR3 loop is CASKLGSSSYNEQFF. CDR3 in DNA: TGTGCCAGCAAATTGGGGTCGAGCTCCTACAATGAGCAGTTCTTC.

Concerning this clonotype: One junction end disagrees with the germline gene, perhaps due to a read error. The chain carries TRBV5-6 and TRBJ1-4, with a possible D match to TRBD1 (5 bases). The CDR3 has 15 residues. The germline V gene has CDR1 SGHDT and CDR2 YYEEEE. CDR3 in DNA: TGTGCCACCAGCTTGCCTGCAGGGCGGGATGAAAAACTGTTTTTT. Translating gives CATSLPAGRDEKLFF.

CDR3 amino acids: CASSFRGPSPEQYF. The CDR3 DNA sequence: TGTGCCAGCAGTTTCAGGGGTCCCTCACCCGAGCAGTACTTC. V gene TRBV28 combines with J gene TRBJ2-7, with a weak D call TRBD1 (6 bases). V was pared by 3 bases and J by 6 bases, with 15 bases between. The CDR3 has 14 amino acids. From germline, CDR1 is MDHEN and CDR2 SYDVKM.

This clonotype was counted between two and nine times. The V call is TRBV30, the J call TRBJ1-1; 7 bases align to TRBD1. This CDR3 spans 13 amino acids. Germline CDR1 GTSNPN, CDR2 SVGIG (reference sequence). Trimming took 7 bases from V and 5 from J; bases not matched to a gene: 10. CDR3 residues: CASGRDRETEAFF. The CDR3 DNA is TGTGCCTCCGGCCGGGACAGAGAAACTGAAGCTTTCTTT.

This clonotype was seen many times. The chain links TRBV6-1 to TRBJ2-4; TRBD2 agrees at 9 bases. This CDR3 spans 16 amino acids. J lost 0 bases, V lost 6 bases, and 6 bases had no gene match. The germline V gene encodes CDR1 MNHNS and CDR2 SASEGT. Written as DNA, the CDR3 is TGTGCCAGCAGCCGTAGCGGGAGTGTAGCCAAAAACATTCAGTACTTC. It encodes CASSRSGSVAKNIQYF.

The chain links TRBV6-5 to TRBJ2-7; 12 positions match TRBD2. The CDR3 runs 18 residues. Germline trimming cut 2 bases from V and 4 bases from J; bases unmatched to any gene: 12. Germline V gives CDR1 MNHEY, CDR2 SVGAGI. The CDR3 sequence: CASSYDQGRTSGEYEQYV. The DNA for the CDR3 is TGTGCCAGCAGTTACGACCAGGGCCGGACTAGCGGGGAATACGAGCAGTACGTC.

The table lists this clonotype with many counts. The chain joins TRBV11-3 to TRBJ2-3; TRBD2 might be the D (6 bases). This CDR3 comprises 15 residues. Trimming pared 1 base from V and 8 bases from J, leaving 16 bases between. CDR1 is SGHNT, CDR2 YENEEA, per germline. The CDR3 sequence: CASSLVQGGYGTQYF. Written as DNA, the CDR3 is TGTGCCAGCAGCTTAGTCCAGGGAGGATATGGTACGCAGTATTTT. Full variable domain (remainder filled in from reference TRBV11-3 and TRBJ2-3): EAGVVQSPRYKIIEKKQPVAFWCNPISGHNTLYWYLQNLGQGPELLIRYENEEAVDDSQLPKDRFSAERLKGVDSTLKIQPAELGDSAVYLCASSLVQGGYGTQYFGPGTRLTVL.

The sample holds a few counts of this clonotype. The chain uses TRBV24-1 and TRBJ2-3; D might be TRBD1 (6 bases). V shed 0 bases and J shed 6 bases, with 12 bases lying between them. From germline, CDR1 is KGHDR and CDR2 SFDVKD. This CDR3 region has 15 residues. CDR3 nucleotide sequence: TGTGCCACCAGTGATTTGCTCACAGGGACCGATACGCAGTATTTT. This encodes CATSDLLTGTDTQYF.

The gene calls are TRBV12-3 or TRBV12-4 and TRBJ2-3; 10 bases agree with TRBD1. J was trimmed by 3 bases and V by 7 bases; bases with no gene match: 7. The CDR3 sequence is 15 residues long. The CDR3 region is CASTLGQGRTDTQYF. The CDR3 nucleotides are TGTGCCAGCACACTGGGACAGGGGAGGACAGATACGCAGTATTTT.

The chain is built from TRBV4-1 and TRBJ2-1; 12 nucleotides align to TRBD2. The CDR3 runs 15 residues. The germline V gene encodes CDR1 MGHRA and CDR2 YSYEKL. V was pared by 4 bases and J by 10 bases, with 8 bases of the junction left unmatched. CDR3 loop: CASSPRRLAGDEQFF. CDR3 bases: TGCGCCAGCAGCCCCAGAAGACTAGCGGGAGACGAGCAGTTCTTC.

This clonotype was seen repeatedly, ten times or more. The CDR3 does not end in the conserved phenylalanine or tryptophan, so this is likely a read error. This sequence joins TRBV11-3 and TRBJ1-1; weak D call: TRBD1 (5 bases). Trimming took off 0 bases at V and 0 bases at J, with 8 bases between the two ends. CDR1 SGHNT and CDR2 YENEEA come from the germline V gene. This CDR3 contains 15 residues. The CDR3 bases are TGTGCCAGCAGCTTAGAAGGGACGATGAACACTGAAGCTTTCCTT. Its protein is CASSLEGTMNTEAFL.

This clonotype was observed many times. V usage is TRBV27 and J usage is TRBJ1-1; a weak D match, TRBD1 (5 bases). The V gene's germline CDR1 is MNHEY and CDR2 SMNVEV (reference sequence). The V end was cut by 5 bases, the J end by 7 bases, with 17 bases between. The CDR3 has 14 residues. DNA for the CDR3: TGTGCCAGCAGTCTGTTTGGGGCTTCAGGTGAAGCTTTCTTT. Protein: CASSLFGASGEAFF.

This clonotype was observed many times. CDR3 DNA sequence: TGTGCCAGCAGTTTAAGGAGGACGACAGGGTTATCCTACGAGCAGTACTTC. Protein product: CASSLRRTTGLSYEQYF. The chain joins TRBV28 to TRBJ2-7; 7 nucleotides line up with TRBD1. This CDR3 is 17 amino acids long. V gave up 2 bases and J gave up 1 base; unmatched junction bases: 11. Germline loops: CDR1 MDHEN, CDR2 SYDVKM.

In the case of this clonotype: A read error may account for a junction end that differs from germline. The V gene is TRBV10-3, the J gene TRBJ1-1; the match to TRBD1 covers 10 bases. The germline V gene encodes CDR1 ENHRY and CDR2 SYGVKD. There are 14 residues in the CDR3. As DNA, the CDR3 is TGTACCATCAGACCCGGTGGGGACAGGGGAGAAGCTTTCTTT. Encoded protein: CTIRPGGDRGEAFF.

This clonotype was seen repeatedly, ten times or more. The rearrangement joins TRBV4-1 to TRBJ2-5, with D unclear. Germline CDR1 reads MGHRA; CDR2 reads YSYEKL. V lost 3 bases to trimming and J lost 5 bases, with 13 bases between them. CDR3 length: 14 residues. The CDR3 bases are TGCGCCAGCAGCCACGTACCCCAGGTGGAGACCCAGTACTTC. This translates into CASSHVPQVETQYF.

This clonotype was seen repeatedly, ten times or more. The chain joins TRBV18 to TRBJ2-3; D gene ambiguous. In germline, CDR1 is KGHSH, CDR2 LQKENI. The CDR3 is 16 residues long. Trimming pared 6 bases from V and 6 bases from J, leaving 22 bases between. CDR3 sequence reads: CASSQYGQVNRDTQYF. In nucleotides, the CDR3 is TGTGCCAGCTCCCAGTATGGTCAGGTTAACCGCGATACGCAGTATTTT.

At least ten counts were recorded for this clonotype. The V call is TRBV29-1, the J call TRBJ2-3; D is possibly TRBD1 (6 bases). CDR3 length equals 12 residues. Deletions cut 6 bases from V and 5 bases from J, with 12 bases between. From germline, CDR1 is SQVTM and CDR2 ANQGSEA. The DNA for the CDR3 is TGCAGCGTGACAGGTTATAGAGATACGCAGTATTTT. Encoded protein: CSVTGYRDTQYF.

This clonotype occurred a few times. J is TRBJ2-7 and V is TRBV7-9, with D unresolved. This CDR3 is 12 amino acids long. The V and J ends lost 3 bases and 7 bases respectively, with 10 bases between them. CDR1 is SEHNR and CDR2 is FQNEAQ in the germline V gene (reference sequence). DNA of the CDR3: TGTGCCAGCAGCTTTGTAGCTTGGGAGCAGTACGTC. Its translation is CASSFVAWEQYV.

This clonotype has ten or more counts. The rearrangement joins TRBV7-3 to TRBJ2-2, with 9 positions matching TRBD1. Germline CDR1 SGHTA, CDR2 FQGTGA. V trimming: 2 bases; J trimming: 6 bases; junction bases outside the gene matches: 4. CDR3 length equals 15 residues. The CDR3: CASSLGDRDPGELFF. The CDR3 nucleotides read TGTGCCAGCAGCTTAGGGGACAGGGACCCCGGGGAGCTGTTTTTT.

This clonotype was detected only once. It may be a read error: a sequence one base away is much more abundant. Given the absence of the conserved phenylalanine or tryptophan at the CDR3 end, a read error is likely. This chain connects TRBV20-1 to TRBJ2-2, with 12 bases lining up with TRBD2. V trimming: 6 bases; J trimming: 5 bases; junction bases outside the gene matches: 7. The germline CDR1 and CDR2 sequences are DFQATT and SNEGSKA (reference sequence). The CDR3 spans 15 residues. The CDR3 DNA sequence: TGCAGTGCCCCGCTAGCGGGAGGGCCGACCGGGGAGCTGTTTCTT. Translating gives CSAPLAGGPTGELFL.